Listed here is a single T cell receptor beta chain. This sample was taken from a study of blood T cell repertoires in COVID-19. Study at large: In each case, the material was cDNA or gDNA derived from T cells, B-cell-depleted T cells, or PBMCs.

Germline assignment: CDR1 MDHEN and CDR2 SYDVKM. This CDR3 has 11 residues. The ends were cut back, 4 bases at V and 11 bases at J, with 11 bases in the middle. As handled by the study authors: From reference gene primer amplification, estimates of nucleated cell counts were derived. TCRdb's copy holds only in-frame clones and misses some; the assay was immunoSEQ multiplex PCR. The D gene and trimming were derived from the DNA, and the V and J assignments and clone size from that table. The table includes 26,000 or so clones, roughly 79% detected once. Sequenced: peripheral blood. The TCR comes from a man between 70 and 80 years old with acute or convalescent COVID-19. The J gene is TRBJ1-1, the V gene TRBV28; D is possibly TRBD1 (5 bases). CDR3 in DNA: TGTGCCAGCAGTTGGGGGGAAGGGGCTTTCTTT. Encoded protein: CASSWGEGAFF.